The source of this T cell receptor (beta chain) is a study of blood T cells in healthy people across ages (dated by TCRdb to 2015 to 2017). Describing the broader study: Template switching captured roughly one uniquely barcoded TCR beta cDNA molecule per two T cells in model experiments. The study measured age-related changes in TCR beta repertoire diversity using deep sequencing normalized with unique cDNA molecular identifiers. Four age groups were formed from the donors: young (average approximately 15 years), middle-aged (around 39), aged (62) and long-lived (roughly 81). To avoid experimental bias, donors of different ages were distributed randomly across sequencing lanes. Using the same blood draw, the study looked at two additional independent replicas of 1 million unique cDNA reads for two donors, one aged 18 to 29 and the other aged 80 or older.

Comments on this clonotype: The clone's antigen remains unknown. Base qualities are not recorded, but no much larger clone differs from it by a single base.

Preparation of the library involved 5' RACE. TCRdb records Illumina HiSeq 2500 as the sequencer. A second 7 to 11 cycle PCR used a sample-barcoded 5' primer and a J-beta primer mix. A unique molecular identifier was introduced onto each TCR beta cDNA molecule by a template-switch 5' adaptor carrying 12 random nucleotides. Each sample yielded at least 2.5 million CDR3-containing paired-end reads. First-strand cDNA was synthesized from all RNA with the Mint cDNA synthesis kit, primed by a TRBC-specific oligonucleotide. All cDNA was treated with uracil-DNA glycosylase and then went through a first 18-cycle PCR with the universal primers M1SS and BC2_uni_R. Turning to the authors' computational methods: For normalization, 1 million high-quality reads were randomly selected from each sample, with every read carrying a distinct molecular identifier. Instead of being binned into consensus sequences, reads that shared molecular identifiers were thrown out. CDR3 identification, clonotype clustering and error correction used MiTCR with a Q25 quality threshold and the strictest error-elimination algorithm. A nonparametric unseen species model with Euler transformation was used to estimate a lower bound on total TCR beta diversity. TCRdb reanalyzed the raw reads on its own, using fastp at Q25 for trimming and MiXCR for clone calling, and kept in-frame beta chains. Each CDR3 protein appears once, grouped with its most common genes and DNA. The V and J calls and clone size come from TCRdb's table, not from the authors' own analysis. Counted in this sample were 1,300,000 or so distinct CDR3 sequences; approximately 59% of them appeared once. Roughly 7% of the sample is in the top ten clones.

The paper's findings and limits, for the study overall: Observed TCR beta diversity per million T cells fell roughly linearly with age, and a significant reduction was already apparent by age around 40. Total diversity estimates from one million sequenced T cells were considered lower bounds and underestimates. There was a strong correlation between observed TCR beta diversity and the percentage of naive T cells measured by flow cytometry. Because the CMV infection status of the donors was unknown, age-related changes in expanded clonotypes may potentially have been confounded. Compared with the aged group, the long-lived group had more naive CD4+ T cells, fewer expanded clones and increased TCR diversity, a pattern suggesting age selection. Bulk unsorted PBMC profiling prevented conclusive comparison of naive and antigen-experienced compartments.

The approximately 41 donors, aged 6 to 90 years, were systemically healthy Caucasian individuals from Russia. Roughly 9.5 milliliters of peripheral blood were drawn from each donor into EDTA-treated Vacutainer tubes. PBMCs were isolated by Ficoll-Paque density-gradient centrifugation, with at least 7 million obtained per sample. Total RNA, at least 6 micrograms per sample, was extracted from PBMCs with Trizol reagent. Naive CD45RAhigh/CD27high T cell percentages were measured by flow cytometry on a PBMC aliquot from every donor. CDR3 length: 16 amino acids, cysteine to phenylalanine. The retained sequence is limited to the CDR3, 48 bases, with the frame set at the first base. According to the germline V gene, CDR1 reads ENHRY and CDR2 reads SYGVKD. V and J lose 0 bases and 1 base, and a span of 11 bases separates them.

The sequenced sample consisted of blood. The receptor was derived from a young man in good health. Recombination connected TRBV10-3 to TRBJ2-3, with the D gene call left open. Read as DNA, the sequence is TGTGCCATCAGTGAGTCGAATCCAGGCGGCACAGATACGCAGTATTTT. It specifies CAISESNPGGTDTQYF.